These T cell receptor beta chains were read from a single sample in a study of OX40 agonist ivuxolimab in advanced cancers. Profiling relied on immunoSEQ multiplex PCR, and the TCRdb table lists in-frame clones only, not all of them. This table has about 91,000 clones, around 87% appearing once. Sequencing used CD4+ or CD8+ T cells sorted from blood, obtained in a trial of the OX40 agonist ivuxolimab. The source is an adult with an advanced solid tumor such as melanoma, head and neck, liver or kidney cancer. CDR3s include the opening cysteine and the closing phenylalanine or tryptophan. Fields, in order: J gene, clone size, D gene, V gene, CDR3 DNA, CDR3 protein. The D gene is left open where the match is weak. Only part of the rows carry a size: once, few, many, or a class if the clone is expanded.

J: TRBJ2-5; size: -; D: TRBD1; V: TRBV10-3; DNA: TGTGCCATCAGCCCAGGGACAGGCTCAGAGACCCAGTACTTC; CDR3: CAISPGTGSETQYF
J: TRBJ2-1; size: -; D: TRBD2; V: TRBV19; DNA: TGTGCCAGTAGTACCCCCCGACTAGCGGGAGTAGGGAATGAGCAGTTCTTC; CDR3: CASSTPRLAGVGNEQFF
J: TRBJ1-5; size: -; D: -; V: TRBV15; DNA: TGTGCCACCAGCAGAGATTTAGGTCAGCCCCAGCATTTT; CDR3: CATSRDLGQPQHF
J: TRBJ2-1; size: -; D: TRBD2; V: TRBV11-3; DNA: TGTGCCAGCAGCGGTAGCGGGGGAAGCTCCTACAATGAGCAGTTCTTC; CDR3: CASSGSGGSSYNEQFF
J: TRBJ1-2; size: -; D: TRBD1; V: TRBV9; DNA: TGTGCCAGCAGCCCAAGCGACAGGGACTATGGCTACACCTTC; CDR3: CASSPSDRDYGYTF
J: TRBJ2-7; size: -; D: TRBD1; V: TRBV29-1; DNA: TGCAGCGTAGAAGGTGGACAGGGGGCATCAGAGCAGTACTTC; CDR3: CSVEGGQGASEQYF
J: TRBJ2-4; size: -; D: -; V: TRBV5-8; DNA: TGTGCCAGCAGCTTGTCAGGGAGAGCCAAAAACATTCAGTACTTC; CDR3: CASSLSGRAKNIQYF
J: TRBJ2-6; size: -; D: -; V: TRBV29-1; DNA: TGCAGCGGGGGAGACTCTGGGGCCAACGTCCTGACTTTC; CDR3: CSGGDSGANVLTF
J: TRBJ1-2; size: -; D: TRBD1; V: TRBV23-1; DNA: TGCGCCAGCAGTCAGCGGGACAGGGGGTCTCAGGGCTACACCTTC; CDR3: CASSQRDRGSQGYTF
J: TRBJ2-2; size: -; D: TRBD1; V: TRBV4-1; DNA: TGCGCCACCGAGGGACAGGGGTACACCGGGGAGCTGTTTTTT; CDR3: CATEGQGYTGELFF
J: TRBJ1-5; size: -; D: -; V: TRBV10-3; DNA: TGTGCCATCGGGCAGGGCGGATTAAGGGATAGCAATCAGCCCCAGCATTTT; CDR3: CAIGQGGLRDSNQPQHF
J: TRBJ2-1; size: -; D: -; V: TRBV7-3; DNA: TGTGCCAGCAGCTTCGGAGTTAACAATGAGCAGTTCTTC; CDR3: CASSFGVNNEQFF
J: TRBJ1-1; size: -; D: TRBD1; V: TRBV7-3; DNA: TGTGCCAGCAGCTTGGGTTGGGCAGGGGGCTCGTCTGAAGCTTTCTTT; CDR3: CASSLGWAGGSSEAFF
J: TRBJ1-5; size: few; D: -; V: TRBV27; DNA: TGTGCCAGCAGTCCGGTCAATCAGCCCCAGCATTTT; CDR3: CASSPVNQPQHF
J: TRBJ1-1; size: -; D: TRBD1; V: TRBV29-1; DNA: TGCAGCGGATCGAAGGGACAGATGAACACTGAAGCTTTCTTT; CDR3: CSGSKGQMNTEAFF
J: TRBJ2-3; size: -; D: -; V: TRBV5-4; DNA: TGTGCCAGCACCGTACCCGGGAAAACAGATACGCAGTATTTT; CDR3: CASTVPGKTDTQYF
J: TRBJ2-1; size: -; D: -; V: TRBV15; DNA: TGTGCCACCAGCAGAGATTCGGCGGACTCCTACAATGAGCAGTTCTTC; CDR3: CATSRDSADSYNEQFF
J: TRBJ2-7; size: -; D: TRBD1; V: TRBV5-1; DNA: TGCGCCAGCAGCCCGTACAGGGGGTCCTACGAGCAGTACTTC; CDR3: CASSPYRGSYEQYF
J: TRBJ2-2; size: -; D: -; V: TRBV28; DNA: TGTGCCAGCAGTTTACGGGGGGCGCTTGTGGGCGGGGAGCTGTTTTTT; CDR3: CASSLRGALVGGELFF
J: TRBJ2-5; size: -; D: -; V: TRBV5-1; DNA: TGCGCCAGCAGCTTGTTAGGGGTAGCTGGGGAGACCCAGTACTTC; CDR3: CASSLLGVAGETQYF
J: TRBJ2-5; size: -; D: -; V: TRBV5-4; DNA: TGTGCCAGCAGCTTTGGCAGTCAAGAGACCCAGTACTTC; CDR3: CASSFGSQETQYF
J: TRBJ2-3; size: -; D: -; V: TRBV19; DNA: TGTGCCAGTAGCCAATACCGGCGAGATACGCAGTATTTT; CDR3: CASSQYRRDTQYF
J: TRBJ1-3; size: few; D: -; V: TRBV2; DNA: TGTGCCAGCAGGGAAGCCAAAATTGGAAACACCATATATTTT; CDR3: CASREAKIGNTIYF
J: TRBJ1-5; size: -; D: -; V: TRBV5-5; DNA: TGTGCCAGCAGCTTGGCAGGGAATCAGCCCCAGCATTTT; CDR3: CASSLAGNQPQHF
J: TRBJ1-5; size: -; D: -; V: TRBV18; DNA: TGTGCCAGCTCACCGGGTGGAACCAGGTTGAGCAATCAGCCCCAGCATTTT; CDR3: CASSPGGTRLSNQPQHF
J: TRBJ1-3; size: -; D: -; V: TRBV28; DNA: TGTGCCAGCAGTTTATATTCCGGACAGATTGGAAACACCATATATTTT; CDR3: CASSLYSGQIGNTIYF
J: TRBJ1-2; size: -; D: TRBD1; V: TRBV7-9; DNA: TGTGCCAGCAGCTTCCGGGACAGGGGGCAGGAGGATGGCTACACCTTC; CDR3: CASSFRDRGQEDGYTF
J: TRBJ1-5; size: -; D: -; V: TRBV19; DNA: TGTGCCAGTAGATATCAGGGTGGGGGCAATCAGCCCCAGCATTTT; CDR3: CASRYQGGGNQPQHF
J: TRBJ1-2; size: -; D: -; V: TRBV28; DNA: TGTGCCAGCAGTTTATTTAACAGAATACACAGTAACTATGGCTACACCTTC; CDR3: CASSLFNRIHSNYGYTF
J: TRBJ2-1; size: -; D: -; V: TRBV4-1; DNA: TGCGCCAGCAGCCTCAGCGAATCCTACAATGAGCAGTTCTTC; CDR3: CASSLSESYNEQFF
J: TRBJ2-5; size: -; D: -; V: TRBV6-5; DNA: TGTGCCAGCAGTCCCCAGCTTGGGGAGACCCAGTACTTC; CDR3: CASSPQLGETQYF
J: TRBJ2-4; size: few; D: TRBD2; V: TRBV6-6; DNA: TGTGCCAGCAGTTTGCCTAGCGGAAACATTCAGTACTTC; CDR3: CASSLPSGNIQYF
J: TRBJ2-1; size: few; D: -; V: TRBV19; DNA: TGTGCCAGTAGTATGCCCCCCCACAATGAGCAGTTCTTC; CDR3: CASSMPPHNEQFF
J: TRBJ2-3; size: -; D: TRBD2; V: TRBV29-1; DNA: TGCAGCGCAGCAAAAGCGGGACGGAACACAGATACGCAGTATTTT; CDR3: CSAAKAGRNTDTQYF
J: TRBJ1-5; size: -; D: TRBD1; V: TRBV5-4; DNA: TGTGCCAGCAGCTTGCGAGCGACAGGGGAGAATCAGCCCCAGCATTTT; CDR3: CASSLRATGENQPQHF
J: TRBJ1-3; size: -; D: -; V: TRBV19; DNA: TGTGCCAGTAGTTTAAGCAGCTCTGGAAACACCATATATTTT; CDR3: CASSLSSSGNTIYF
J: TRBJ2-1; size: -; D: -; V: TRBV27; DNA: TGTGCCAGCAGGGGGACGGGCTCCTACAATGAGCAGTTCTTC; CDR3: CASRGTGSYNEQFF
J: TRBJ2-2; size: -; D: TRBD2; V: TRBV4-1; DNA: TGCGCCAGCAGCCAAGCGTTACTAGCGGGAGACACCGGGGAGCTGTTTTTT; CDR3: CASSQALLAGDTGELFF
J: TRBJ2-4; size: -; D: -; V: TRBV18; DNA: TGTGCCAGCTCGCAACCTCAGGGTTTAGACATTCAGTACTTC; CDR3: CASSQPQGLDIQYF
J: TRBJ1-1; size: -; D: -; V: TRBV27; DNA: TGTGCCAGCAGTCCAAACCACATGAACACTGAAGCTTTCTTT; CDR3: CASSPNHMNTEAFF
J: TRBJ1-1; size: -; D: TRBD1; V: TRBV7-9; DNA: TGTGCCAGCAGCTTAATGGGACAGGGGGAGTTTGACACTGAAGCTTTCTTT; CDR3: CASSLMGQGEFDTEAFF
J: TRBJ2-2; size: -; D: -; V: TRBV18; DNA: TGTGCCAGCTCACCACGGGCTGGGGAGCTGTTTTTT; CDR3: CASSPRAGELFF
J: TRBJ1-4; size: -; D: -; V: TRBV19; DNA: TGTGCCAGTAGTCAGGCAGGCCTTACGGGGAAACTGTTTTTT; CDR3: CASSQAGLTGKLFF
J: TRBJ1-2; size: -; D: -; V: TRBV7-9; DNA: TGTGCCAGCAGTCGGGACCAACACTATGGCTACACCTTC; CDR3: CASSRDQHYGYTF
J: TRBJ1-1; size: -; D: -; V: TRBV7-3; DNA: TGTGCCAGCAGCCGCGGACGGAACACTGAAGCTTTCTTT; CDR3: CASSRGRNTEAFF
J: TRBJ1-1; size: -; D: -; V: TRBV7-8; DNA: TGTGCCAGCAGCTCCTCCGGCGGGGGGACCAACACTGAAGCTTTCTTT; CDR3: CASSSSGGGTNTEAFF
J: TRBJ2-3; size: -; D: -; V: TRBV5-6; DNA: TGTGCCAGCAGCCCGGGCCCCACAGATACGCAGTATTTT; CDR3: CASSPGPTDTQYF
J: TRBJ1-4; size: -; D: -; V: TRBV7-9; DNA: TGTGCCAGCAGCCCCCTCCCAAAAGCAACTAATGAAAAACTGTTTTTT; CDR3: CASSPLPKATNEKLFF